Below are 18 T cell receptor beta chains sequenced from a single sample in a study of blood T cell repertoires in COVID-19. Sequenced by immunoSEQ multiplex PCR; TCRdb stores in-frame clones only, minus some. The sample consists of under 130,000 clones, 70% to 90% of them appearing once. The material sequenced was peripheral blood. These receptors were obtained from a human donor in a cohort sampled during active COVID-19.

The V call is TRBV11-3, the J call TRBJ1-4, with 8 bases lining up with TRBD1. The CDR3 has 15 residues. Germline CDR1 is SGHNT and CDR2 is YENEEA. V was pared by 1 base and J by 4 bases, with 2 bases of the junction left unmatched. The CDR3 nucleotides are TGTGCCAGCAGCTTAGGACAGGGGAATAATGAAAAACTGTTTTTT. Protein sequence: CASSLGQGNNEKLFF.

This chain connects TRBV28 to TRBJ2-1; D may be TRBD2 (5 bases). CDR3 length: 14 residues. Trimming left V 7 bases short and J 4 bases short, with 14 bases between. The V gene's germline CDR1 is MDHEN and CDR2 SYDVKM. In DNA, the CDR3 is TGTGCCAGCACCCCCGGAGGACTGTACAATGAGCAGTTCTTC. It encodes CASTPGGLYNEQFF.

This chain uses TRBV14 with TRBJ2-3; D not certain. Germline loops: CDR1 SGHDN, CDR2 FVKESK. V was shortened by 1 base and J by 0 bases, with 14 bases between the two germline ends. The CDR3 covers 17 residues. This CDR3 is CASSQGFGVTSTDTQYF. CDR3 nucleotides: TGTGCCAGCAGCCAAGGTTTCGGCGTGACTAGCACAGATACGCAGTATTTT.

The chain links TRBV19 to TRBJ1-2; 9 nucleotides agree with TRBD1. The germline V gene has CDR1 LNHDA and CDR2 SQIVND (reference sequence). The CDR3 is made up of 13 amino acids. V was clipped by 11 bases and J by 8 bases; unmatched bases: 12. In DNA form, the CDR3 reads TGTGCCGTAGCCCCACAGGGGGCCCACGGCTACACCTTC. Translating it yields CAVAPQGAHGYTF.

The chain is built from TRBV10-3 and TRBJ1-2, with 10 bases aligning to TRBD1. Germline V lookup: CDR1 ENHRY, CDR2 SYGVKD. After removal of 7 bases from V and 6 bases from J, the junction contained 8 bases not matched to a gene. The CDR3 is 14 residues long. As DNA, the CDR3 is TGTGCCATCACCCGGACAGGGGGAGTCGATGGCTACACCTTC. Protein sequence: CAITRTGGVDGYTF.

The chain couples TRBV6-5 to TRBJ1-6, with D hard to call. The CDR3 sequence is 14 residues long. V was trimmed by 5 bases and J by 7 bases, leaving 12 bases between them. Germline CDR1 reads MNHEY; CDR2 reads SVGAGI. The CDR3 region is CASSHAEVNSPLHF. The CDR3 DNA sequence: TGTGCCAGCAGTCACGCCGAGGTGAATTCACCCCTCCACTTT.

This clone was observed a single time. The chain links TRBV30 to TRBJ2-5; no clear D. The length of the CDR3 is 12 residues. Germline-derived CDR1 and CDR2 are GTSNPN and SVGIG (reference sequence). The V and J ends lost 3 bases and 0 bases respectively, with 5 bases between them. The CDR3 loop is CAWSQYQETQYF. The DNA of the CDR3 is TGTGCCTGGAGCCAGTACCAAGAGACCCAGTACTTC.

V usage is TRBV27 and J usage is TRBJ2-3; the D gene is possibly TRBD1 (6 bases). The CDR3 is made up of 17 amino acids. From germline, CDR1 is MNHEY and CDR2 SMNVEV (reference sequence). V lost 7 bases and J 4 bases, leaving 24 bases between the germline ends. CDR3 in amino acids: CASNPWRGGTMADTQYF. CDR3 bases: TGTGCCAGCAACCCATGGAGAGGGGGTACTATGGCAGATACGCAGTATTTT.

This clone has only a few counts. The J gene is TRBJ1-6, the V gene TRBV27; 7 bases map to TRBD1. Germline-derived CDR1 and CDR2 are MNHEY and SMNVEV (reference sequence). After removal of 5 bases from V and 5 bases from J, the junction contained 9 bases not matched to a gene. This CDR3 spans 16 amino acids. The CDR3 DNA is TGTGCCAGCAGTCCCGGGACAGCTACGAATAATTCACCCCTCCACTTT. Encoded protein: CASSPGTATNNSPLHF.

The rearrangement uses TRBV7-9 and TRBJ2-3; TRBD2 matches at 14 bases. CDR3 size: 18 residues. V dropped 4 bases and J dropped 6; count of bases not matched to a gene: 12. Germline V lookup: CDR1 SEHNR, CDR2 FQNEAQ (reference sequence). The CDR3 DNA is TGTGCCAGCAGCTCCGCCCAGACTAGCGGGAGGGCCGCGGATACGCAGTATTTT. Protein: CASSSAQTSGRAADTQYF.

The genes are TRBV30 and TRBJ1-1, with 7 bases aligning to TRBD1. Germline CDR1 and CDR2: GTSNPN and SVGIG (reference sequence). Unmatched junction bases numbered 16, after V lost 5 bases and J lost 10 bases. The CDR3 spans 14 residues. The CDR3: CAWLVGQGGIVAFF. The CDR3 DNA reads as TGTGCCTGGCTGGTGGGGCAGGGGGGTATTGTAGCTTTCTTT.

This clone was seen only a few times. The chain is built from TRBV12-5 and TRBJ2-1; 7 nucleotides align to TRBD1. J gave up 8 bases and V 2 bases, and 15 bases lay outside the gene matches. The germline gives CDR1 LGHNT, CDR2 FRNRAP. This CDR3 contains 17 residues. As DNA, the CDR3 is TGTGCTAGTGGTTTGCCGCCTGGACAGGCGGCCTTCGATGAGCAGTTCTTC. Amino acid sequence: CASGLPPGQAAFDEQFF.

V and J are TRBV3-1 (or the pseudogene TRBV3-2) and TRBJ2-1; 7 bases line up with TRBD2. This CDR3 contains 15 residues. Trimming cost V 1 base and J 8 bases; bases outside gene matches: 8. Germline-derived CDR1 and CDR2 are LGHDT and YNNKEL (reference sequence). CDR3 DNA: TGTGCCAGCAGCCAAGTCGGACTAGTCGGGGATGAGCAGTTCTTC. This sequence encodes CASSQVGLVGDEQFF.

In DNA, the CDR3 is TGTGCCAGCAGCACCAGACAGGGGATAGCCCATGAGCAGTTCTTC. Translation: CASSTRQGIAHEQFF. The V and J genes are TRBV2 and TRBJ2-1; 8 positions agree with TRBD1. Trimming took 6 bases from V and 8 from J; bases not matched to a gene: 12. Germline V gene data show CDR1 as SNHLY and CDR2 as FYNNEI. This CDR3 has 15 amino acids.

The CDR3 loop is CASSLPESEAFF. CDR3 nucleotide sequence: TGTGCCAGCAGCTTGCCTGAGTCGGAAGCTTTCTTT. The chain combines TRBV5-4 with TRBJ1-1; the D is unclear. The CDR3 consists of 12 residues. Germline-derived CDR1 and CDR2 are SGHNT and YYREEE (reference sequence). Trimming left V 1 base short and J 8 bases short, with 9 bases between.

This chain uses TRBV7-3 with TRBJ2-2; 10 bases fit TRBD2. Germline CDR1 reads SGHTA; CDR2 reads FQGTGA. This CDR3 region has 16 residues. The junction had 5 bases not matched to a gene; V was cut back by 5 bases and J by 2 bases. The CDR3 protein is CASSTGTSDNTGELFF. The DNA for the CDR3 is TGTGCCAGCAGCACCGGGACTAGCGACAACACCGGGGAGCTGTTTTTT.

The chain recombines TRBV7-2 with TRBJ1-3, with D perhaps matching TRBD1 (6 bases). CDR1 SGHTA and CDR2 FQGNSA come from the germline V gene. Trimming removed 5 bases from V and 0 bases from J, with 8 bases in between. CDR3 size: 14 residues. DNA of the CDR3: TGTGCCAGCAGCACACAGGGCTCTGGAAACACCATATATTTT. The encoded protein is CASSTQGSGNTIYF.

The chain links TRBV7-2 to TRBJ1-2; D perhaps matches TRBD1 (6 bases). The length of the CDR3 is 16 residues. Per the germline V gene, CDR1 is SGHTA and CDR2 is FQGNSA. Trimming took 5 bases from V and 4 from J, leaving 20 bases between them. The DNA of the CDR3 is TGTGCCAGCAGCGAAACGGACAGATCGGAGCTCTATGGCTACACCTTC. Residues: CASSETDRSELYGYTF.